What follows are 2 T cell receptor beta chains derived from one specimen sequenced in a study of blood T cell repertoires in COVID-19. Only in-frame clones appear in the TCRdb table, and some are missing; sequencing was by immunoSEQ multiplex PCR. The sample yields approximately 250,000 clones, roughly 90% seen once. The sequenced material came from PBMCs or T cells enriched from blood (not recorded which). These receptors were obtained from a woman in her twenties or thirties who had recovered from COVID-19.

This chain joins TRBV18 and TRBJ2-1, with a possible D match to TRBD2 (6 bases). The germline V and J ends were trimmed by 6 bases and 3 bases, with 21 bases remaining between them. The CDR3 length is 17 residues. Germline CDR1 is KGHSH and CDR2 is LQKENI. The CDR3 sequence: CASSKTSRAGLYNEQFF. The CDR3 nucleotides are TGTGCCAGCTCTAAGACCAGCAGGGCGGGACTCTACAATGAGCAGTTCTTC.

This chain uses TRBV19 with TRBJ1-6; a weak D match, TRBD1 (5 bases). The germline gives CDR1 LNHDA, CDR2 SQIVND (reference sequence). The CDR3 length is 16 residues. Trimming took off 5 bases at V and 1 base at J, with 12 bases between the two ends. DNA for the CDR3: TGTGCCAGTAGTTACAGGTTGGGTTCCTATAATTCACCCCTCCACTTT. This translates into CASSYRLGSYNSPLHF.